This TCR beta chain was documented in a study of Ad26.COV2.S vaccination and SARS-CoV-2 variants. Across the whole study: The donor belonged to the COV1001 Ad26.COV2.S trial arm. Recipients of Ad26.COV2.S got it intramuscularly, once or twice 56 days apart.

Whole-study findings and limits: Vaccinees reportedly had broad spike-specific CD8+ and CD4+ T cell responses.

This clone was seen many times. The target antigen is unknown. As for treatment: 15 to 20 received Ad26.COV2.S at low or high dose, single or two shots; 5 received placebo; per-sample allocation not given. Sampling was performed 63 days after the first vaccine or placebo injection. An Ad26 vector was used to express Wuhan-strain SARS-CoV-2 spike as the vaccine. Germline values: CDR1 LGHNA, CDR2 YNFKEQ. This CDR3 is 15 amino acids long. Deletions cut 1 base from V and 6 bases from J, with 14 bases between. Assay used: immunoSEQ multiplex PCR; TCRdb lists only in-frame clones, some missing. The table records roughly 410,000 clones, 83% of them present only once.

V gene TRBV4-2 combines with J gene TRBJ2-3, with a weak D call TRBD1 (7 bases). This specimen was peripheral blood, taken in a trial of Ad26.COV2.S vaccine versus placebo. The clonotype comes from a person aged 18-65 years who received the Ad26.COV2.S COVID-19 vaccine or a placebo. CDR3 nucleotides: TGTGCCAGCAGCCAAGTTTCGGCAGGGGGGGATACGCAGTATTTT. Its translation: CASSQVSAGGDTQYF.